What follows is one T cell receptor (beta chain) and its context. It has no known antigen specificity. No much larger clone is present one base from it, and per-base qualities are unavailable. This entry is derived from a study of blood T cell repertoires in COVID-19 (dated by TCRdb to about 2020). Notes on the research overall: Samples from collaborators originated in the United States, Italy and Spain and spanned both the acute and convalescent phases of COVID-19. Samples came from the ongoing ImmuneRACE study (first 160 participants) plus 1,254 subjects from 6 global collaborators. The repertoires were made available in a free public database intended to serve as a resource for research on the immune response to SARS-CoV-2. Subjects who had been exposed to COVID-19, were actively infected with it, or had recovered from it provided the deeply sampled blood TCRbeta repertoires that made up the dataset. Nearly every sample came with metadata listing a de-identified subject ID, COVID-19 status, age in years and sex. Where HLA class I and class II types were available, the types were taken from metadata supplied by the sample provider, not from assay-based typing. The prospective study material was composed of cDNA or gDNA derived from T cells, B-cell-depleted T cells, or PBMCs. Paper-wide results and their limitations: The amount of clinical and demographic metadata varied by source and participant and was provided uncurated.

The collaborating institutions used their own protocols to collect whole blood in K2EDTA tubes. For TCRbeta analysis, collaborator samples were shipped as frozen whole blood, as isolated PBMCs, or as DNA extracted from either sample type. TCRbeta CDR3 regions were amplified from genomic DNA by means of the immunoSEQ Assay, a bias-controlled multiplex PCR. On the study's bioinformatics: Within the assay, amplification of reference gene primers was used to estimate how many nucleated cells each sample contained. Sequence reads were collapsed and filtered to measure the absolute abundance of every unique TCRbeta CDR3 rearrangement. For each sample, productive Simpson clonality was calculated as the square root of Simpson's diversity index over productive rearrangements. Drawn from immuneACCESS, this table holds only the in-frame rearrangements with V and J called that TCRdb kept. Clones are partly lost; checked studies trace under half to an unresolved V gene and leave the rest unexplained. V and J calls and clone size are those listed in that table; D and trimming were worked out from the DNA. This sample gives 130,000 to 150,000 clones in total; 85% to 90% of them show up just once. About 4.3% of the sample is held by the ten biggest clonotypes.

The clonotype originates from a woman aged 40 to 50 with acute or convalescent COVID-19. What was sequenced was peripheral blood.

The CDR3: CASSPRSGNTDTQYF. The base sequence is TGTGCCAGCAGCCCAAGGAGCGGGAACACAGATACGCAGTATTTT. The rearrangement combines TRBV5-6 with TRBJ2-3, with 7 bases aligning to TRBD2. Looking up the germline V gene yields CDR1 SGHDT and CDR2 YYEEEE. Ends trimmed: V by 4 bases, J by 2 bases; bases unmatched to a gene: 7. From the cysteine through the phenylalanine, the CDR3 covers 15 amino acids. The CDR3 DNA has 45 bases and is translated from base 1.